This paragraph reports one TCR beta chain. CDR1 is ENHRY, CDR2 SYGVKD, per germline. This CDR3 is built from 15 residues. The data belong to a study of T cells expressing NK-cell markers. Production of TCR beta cDNA relied on 5'RACE template switching with UMIs. Each CDR3 protein gets one entry in TCRdb, which reprocessed the 5' RACE reads and gives no DNA. The sample totals about 550,000 distinct CDR3 sequences. V usage is TRBV10-3 and J usage is TRBJ2-1; TCRdb's D call of TRBD2 is untestable without DNA. The sequencing input was blood T cells: a sorted CD56 or NKG2C T cell subset, CD4+ or CD8+ T cells, or bulk PBMC T cells (not recorded which). This TCR was sampled from a man between 18 and 35 years old in good health. The CDR3 protein is CAISALSSGHNEQFF.